These T cell receptor beta chains were read from a single sample in a study of blood T cell repertoires in COVID-19. Profiling relied on immunoSEQ multiplex PCR, and the TCRdb table lists in-frame clones only, not all of them. This sample has some 300,000 clones, with roughly 89% found just once. Sequenced material: peripheral blood. The receptors derive from a woman in her thirties with COVID-19, enrolled during active disease. The CDR3 runs from the conserved cysteine through the conserved F or W. D genes are given only for firm matches. For some rows the clone size is stated as once, few or many, or as a class when expanded; others skip it.

j_call | v_call | d_call | clone_size | cdr3_aa | cdr3_nt
TRBJ1-1 | TRBV3-1/TRBV3-2 | - | - | CASSGDYRTEAFF | TGTGCCAGCAGCGGGGACTATCGAACTGAAGCTTTCTTT
TRBJ1-2 | TRBV18 | - | - | CASSPMATRYGYTF | TGTGCCAGCTCACCAATGGCCACACGTTATGGCTACACCTTC
TRBJ2-3 | TRBV5-5 | TRBD2 | - | CASSLGSAGGGDTQYF | TGTGCCAGCAGCTTGGGATCGGCGGGGGGCGGGGATACGCAGTATTTT
TRBJ2-3 | TRBV11-2 | TRBD2 | - | CASSPRLARTDTQYF | TGTGCCAGCAGCCCCCGACTAGCAAGAACAGATACGCAGTATTTT
TRBJ1-1 | TRBV2 | - | - | CARAGGTEAFF | TGTGCCAGGGCGGGAGGCACTGAAGCTTTCTTT
TRBJ1-2 | TRBV2 | - | - | CASSEYREKDGYTF | TGTGCCAGCAGTGAGTACAGGGAGAAAGATGGCTACACCTTC
TRBJ2-1 | TRBV7-8 | - | - | CASSLAEGVLQFF | TGTGCCAGCAGCTTAGCCGAGGGGGTGTTGCAGTTCTTC
TRBJ2-7 | TRBV4-1 | - | - | CASSQGPTYEQYF | TGCGCCAGCAGCCAAGGGCCCACCTACGAGCAGTACTTC
TRBJ1-2 | TRBV18 | TRBD1 | - | CASSPSPGQNYGYTF | TGTGCCAGCTCACCCTCTCCGGGACAGAACTATGGCTACACCTTC
TRBJ2-1 | TRBV27 | TRBD1 | - | CASSSGTGGHNEQFF | TGTGCCAGCAGTTCCGGGACAGGGGGCCACAATGAGCAGTTCTTC
TRBJ2-2 | TRBV5-1 | - | - | CASSQGTGELFF | TGCGCCAGCAGCCAGGGCACCGGGGAGCTGTTTTTT
TRBJ1-5 | TRBV5-6 | - | - | CASSLDPNQPQHF | TGTGCCAGCAGCTTGGATCCGAATCAGCCCCAGCATTTT
TRBJ2-2 | TRBV5-4 | TRBD1 | once | CASSKGGATYTGELFF | TGTGCCAGCAGCAAAGGGGGCGCGACGTACACCGGGGAGCTGTTTTTT
TRBJ1-2 | TRBV2 | TRBD1 | - | CASRDRGLANYGYTF | TGTGCCAGCAGGGACAGGGGGCTAGCTAACTATGGCTACACCTTC
TRBJ2-6 | TRBV18 | - | - | CASSLLGAGANVLTF | TGTGCCAGCTCACTTCTAGGCGCTGGGGCCAACGTCCTGACTTTC
TRBJ1-2 | TRBV6-2/TRBV6-3 | - | - | CASSYSPENYGYTF | TGTGCCAGCAGTTACTCGCCGGAGAACTATGGCTACACCTTC
TRBJ1-6 | TRBV27 | - | - | CASSHLSSYNSPLHF | TGTGCCAGCAGTCACTTAAGCTCCTATAATTCACCCCTCCACTTT
TRBJ1-1 | TRBV28 | TRBD1 | - | CASSLTGQGGRGAFF | TGTGCCAGCAGTTTAACGGGACAGGGGGGCAGGGGGGCTTTCTTT
TRBJ1-5 | TRBV24-1 | TRBD1 | - | CATSATGGNQPQHF | TGTGCCACCAGTGCGACAGGGGGCAATCAGCCCCAGCATTTT
TRBJ2-7 | TRBV7-2 | TRBD2 | once | CASSVRGGLGEQYF | TGTGCCAGCAGCGTGCGGGGGGGCCTCGGGGAGCAGTACTTC
TRBJ1-6 | TRBV29-1 | - | - | CSVEPDIILPPLHF | TGCAGCGTTGAACCGGACATAATCCTTCCACCCCTCCACTTT
TRBJ2-5 | TRBV6-5 | TRBD1 | - | CASSNSGGSEETQYF | TGTGCCAGCAGCAACTCAGGGGGCAGTGAAGAGACCCAGTACTTC
TRBJ1-6 | TRBV6-1 | TRBD1 | - | CASSDLQGQNSPLHF | TGTGCCAGCAGTGATCTACAGGGGCAAAATTCACCCCTCCACTTT
TRBJ1-2 | TRBV5-1 | TRBD1 | once | CASRAAGTEYGYTF | TGCGCCAGCAGAGCCGCCGGGACAGAATATGGCTACACCTTC